This TCR beta chain appears in the sequencing data of a study of blood T cell repertoires in COVID-19. Overall study context: The samples span acute and convalescent COVID-19 from the United States, Italy and Spain. Sources were T cells, B-cell-depleted T cells, or PBMCs; the material itself was cDNA or gDNA.

This clone was seen a few times. This CDR3 is also generated by other DNA sequences in the sample. V lost 7 bases and J lost 0, with 10 bases in between. This CDR3 is 14 amino acids long. Germline V lookup: CDR1 LGHNT, CDR2 FRNRAP. Original analysis: Amplification from reference gene primers served as the basis for estimated nucleated cell counts. Assay used: immunoSEQ multiplex PCR; TCRdb lists only in-frame clones, some missing. V and J calls and clone size are those listed in that table; D and trimming were worked out from the DNA. The sample contains about 240,000 clones, roughly 80% of which appear only once.

This sequence was found in a woman aged 60 to 75 with active or convalescent COVID-19. Material for sequencing was peripheral blood. This chain joins TRBV12-5 and TRBJ1-5; D perhaps matches TRBD1 (5 bases). In nucleotides, the CDR3 is TGTGCTAGTGCCGACAGTTATAGCAATCAGCCCCAGCATTTT. Its protein is CASADSYSNQPQHF.